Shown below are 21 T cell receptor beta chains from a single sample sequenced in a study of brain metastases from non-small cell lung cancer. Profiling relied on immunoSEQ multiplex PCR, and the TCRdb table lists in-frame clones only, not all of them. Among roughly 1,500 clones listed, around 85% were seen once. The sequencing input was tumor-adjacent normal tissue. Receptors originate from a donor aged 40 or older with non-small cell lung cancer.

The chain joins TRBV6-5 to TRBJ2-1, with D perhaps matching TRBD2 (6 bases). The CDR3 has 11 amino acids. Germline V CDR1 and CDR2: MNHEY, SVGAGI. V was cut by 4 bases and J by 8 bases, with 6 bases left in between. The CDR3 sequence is CASSSSDEQFF. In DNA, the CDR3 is TGTGCCAGCAGTTCTAGCGATGAGCAGTTCTTC.

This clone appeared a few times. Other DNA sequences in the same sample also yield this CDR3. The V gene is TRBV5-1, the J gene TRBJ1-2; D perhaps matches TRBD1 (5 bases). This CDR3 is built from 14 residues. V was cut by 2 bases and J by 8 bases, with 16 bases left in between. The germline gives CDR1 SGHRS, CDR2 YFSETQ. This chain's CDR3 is CASSFAGTPGGYTF. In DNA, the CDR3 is TGCGCCAGCAGCTTCGCCGGGACGCCGGGAGGCTACACCTTC.

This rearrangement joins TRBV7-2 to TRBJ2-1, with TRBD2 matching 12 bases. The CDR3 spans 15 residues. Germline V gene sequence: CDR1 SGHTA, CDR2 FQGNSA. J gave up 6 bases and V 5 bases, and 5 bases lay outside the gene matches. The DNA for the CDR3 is TGTGCCAGCAGCGCAAGACTAGCGGGAGTCAATGAGCAGTTCTTC. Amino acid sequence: CASSARLAGVNEQFF.

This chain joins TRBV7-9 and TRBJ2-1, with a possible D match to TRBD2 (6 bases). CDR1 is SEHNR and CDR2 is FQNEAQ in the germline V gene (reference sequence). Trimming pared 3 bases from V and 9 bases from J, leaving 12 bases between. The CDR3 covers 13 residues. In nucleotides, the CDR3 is TGTGCCAGCAGCTTGGAGGGTTCAGGTGAGCAGTTCTTC. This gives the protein CASSLEGSGEQFF. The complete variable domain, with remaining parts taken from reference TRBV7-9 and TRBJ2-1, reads DTGVSQNPRHKITKRGQNVTFRCDPISEHNRLYWYRQTLGQGPEFLTYFQNEAQLEKSRLLSDRFSAERPKGSFSTLEIQRTEQGDSAMYLCASSLEGSGEQFFGPGTRLTVL.

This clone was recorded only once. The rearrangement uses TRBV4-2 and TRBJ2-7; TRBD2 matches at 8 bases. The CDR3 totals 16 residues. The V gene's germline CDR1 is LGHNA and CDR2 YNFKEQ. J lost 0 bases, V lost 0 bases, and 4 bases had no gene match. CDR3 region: CASSQERAGDSYEQYF. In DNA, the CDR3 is TGTGCCAGCAGCCAAGAAAGAGCGGGGGACTCCTACGAGCAGTACTTC.

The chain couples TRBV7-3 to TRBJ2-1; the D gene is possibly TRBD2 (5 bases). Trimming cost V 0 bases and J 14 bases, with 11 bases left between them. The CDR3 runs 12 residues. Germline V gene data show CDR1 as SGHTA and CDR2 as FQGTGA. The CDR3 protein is CASSLTDAREFF. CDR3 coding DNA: TGTGCCAGCAGCTTAACGGACGCGAGGGAGTTCTTC.

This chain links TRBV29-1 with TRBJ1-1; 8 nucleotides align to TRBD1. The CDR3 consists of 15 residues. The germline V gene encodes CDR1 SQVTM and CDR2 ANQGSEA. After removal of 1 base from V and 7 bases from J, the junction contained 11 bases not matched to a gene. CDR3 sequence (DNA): TGCAGCGTTGAAGTCGTAGGAAGACAGGGGATTGAAGCTTTCTTT. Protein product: CSVEVVGRQGIEAFF.

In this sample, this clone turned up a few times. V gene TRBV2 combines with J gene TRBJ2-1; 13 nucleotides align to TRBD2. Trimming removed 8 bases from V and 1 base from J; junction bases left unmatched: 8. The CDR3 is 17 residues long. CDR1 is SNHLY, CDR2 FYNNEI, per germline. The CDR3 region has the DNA TGTGCCAGCTGGACTAGCGGGAGCGGCACGTCCTACAATGAGCAGTTCTTC. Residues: CASWTSGSGTSYNEQFF. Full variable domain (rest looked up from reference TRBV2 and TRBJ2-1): EPEVTQTPSHQVTQMGQEVILRCVPISNHLYFYWYRQILGQKVEFLVSFYNNEISEKSEIFDDQFSVERPDGSNFTLKIRSTKLEDSAMYFCASWTSGSGTSYNEQFFGPGTRLTVL.

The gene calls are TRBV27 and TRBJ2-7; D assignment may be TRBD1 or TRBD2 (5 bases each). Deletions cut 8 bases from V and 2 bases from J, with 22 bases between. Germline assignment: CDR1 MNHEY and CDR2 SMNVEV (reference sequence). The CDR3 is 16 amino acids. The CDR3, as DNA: TGTGCCAGCGGACAACGGGATGGGACCATCGCCTACGAGCAGTACTTC. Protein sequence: CASGQRDGTIAYEQYF.

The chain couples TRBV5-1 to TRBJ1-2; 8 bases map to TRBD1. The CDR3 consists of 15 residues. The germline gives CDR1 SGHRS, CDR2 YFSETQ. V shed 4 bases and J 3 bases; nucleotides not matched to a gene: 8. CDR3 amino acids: CASSPSTGADYGYTF. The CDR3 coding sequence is TGCGCCAGCAGCCCTTCGACAGGGGCAGACTATGGCTACACCTTC.

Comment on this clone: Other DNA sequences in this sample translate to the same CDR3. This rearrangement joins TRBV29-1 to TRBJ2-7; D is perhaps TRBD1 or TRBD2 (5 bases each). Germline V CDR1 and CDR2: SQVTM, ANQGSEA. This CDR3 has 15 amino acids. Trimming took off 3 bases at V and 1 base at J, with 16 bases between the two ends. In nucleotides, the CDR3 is TGCAGCGTTGAGGTTCTAGGGACCTATTCCTACGAGCAGTACTTC. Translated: CSVEVLGTYSYEQYF.

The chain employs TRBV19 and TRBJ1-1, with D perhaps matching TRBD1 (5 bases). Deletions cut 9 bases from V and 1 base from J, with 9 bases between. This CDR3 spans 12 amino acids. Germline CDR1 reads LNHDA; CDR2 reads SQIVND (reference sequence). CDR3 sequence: CARVQENTEAFF. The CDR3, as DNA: TGTGCCAGGGTACAGGAGAACACTGAAGCTTTCTTT.

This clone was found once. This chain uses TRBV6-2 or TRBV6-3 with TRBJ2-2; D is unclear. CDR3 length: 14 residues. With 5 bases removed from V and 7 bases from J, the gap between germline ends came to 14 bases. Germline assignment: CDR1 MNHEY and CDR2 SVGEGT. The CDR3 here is CASSASSVGGELFF. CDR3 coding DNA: TGTGCCAGCAGTGCCTCAAGCGTCGGCGGGGAGCTGTTTTTT.

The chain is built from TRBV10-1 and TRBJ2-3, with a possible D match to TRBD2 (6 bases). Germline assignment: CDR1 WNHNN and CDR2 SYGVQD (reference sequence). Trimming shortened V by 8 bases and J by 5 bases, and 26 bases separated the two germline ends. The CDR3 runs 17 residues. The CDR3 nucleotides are TGCGCCAGCGGGGGAGGCAGAGGGGAGTTAAAACAAGATACGCAGTATTTT. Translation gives CASGGGRGELKQDTQYF.

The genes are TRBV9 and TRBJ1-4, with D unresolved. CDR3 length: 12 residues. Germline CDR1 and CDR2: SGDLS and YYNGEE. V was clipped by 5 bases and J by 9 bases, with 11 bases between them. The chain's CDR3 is CASSPYGKKLFF. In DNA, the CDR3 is TGTGCCAGCAGTCCCTATGGGAAAAAACTGTTTTTT. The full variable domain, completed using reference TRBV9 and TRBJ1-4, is DSGVTQTPKHLITATGQRVTLRCSPRSGDLSVYWYQQSLDQGLQFLIQYYNGEERAKGNILERFSAQQFPDLHSELNLSSLELGDSALYFCASSPYGKKLFFGSGTQLSVL.

The CDR3 is CASGLSLDEQFF. For the CDR3, the DNA is TGTGCCAGCGGGCTATCCCTGGATGAGCAGTTCTTC. The chain uses TRBV7-3 and TRBJ2-1; no reliable D call. This CDR3 region has 12 residues. Germline V gene sequence: CDR1 SGHTA, CDR2 FQGTGA. Trimming removed 8 bases at V and 8 bases at J, with 13 bases between.

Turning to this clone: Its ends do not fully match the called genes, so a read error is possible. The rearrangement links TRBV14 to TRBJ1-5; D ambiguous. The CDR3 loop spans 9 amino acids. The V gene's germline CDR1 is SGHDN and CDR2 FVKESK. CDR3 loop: CAPPVSLQF. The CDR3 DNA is TGTGCCCCCCCTGTGAGTTTGCAATTT.

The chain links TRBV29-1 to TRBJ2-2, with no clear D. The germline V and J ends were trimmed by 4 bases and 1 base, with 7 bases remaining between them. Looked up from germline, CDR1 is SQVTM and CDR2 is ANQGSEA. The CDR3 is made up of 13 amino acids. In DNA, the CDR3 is TGCAGCGTTGCCGCCCTGAACACCGGGGAGCTGTTTTTT. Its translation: CSVAALNTGELFF.

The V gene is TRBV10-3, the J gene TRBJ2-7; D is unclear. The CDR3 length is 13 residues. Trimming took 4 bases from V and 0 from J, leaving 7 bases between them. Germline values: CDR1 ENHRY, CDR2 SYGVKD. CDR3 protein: CAISGVPSYEQYF. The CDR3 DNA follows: TGTGCCATCAGTGGGGTCCCCTCCTACGAGCAGTACTTC.

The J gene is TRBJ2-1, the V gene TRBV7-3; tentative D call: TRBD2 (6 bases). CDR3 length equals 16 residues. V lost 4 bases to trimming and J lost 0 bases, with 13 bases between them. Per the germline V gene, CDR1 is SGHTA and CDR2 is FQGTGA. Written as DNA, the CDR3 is TGTGCCAGCAGCTCAACGGACGGGAGCTCCTACAATGAGCAGTTCTTC. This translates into CASSSTDGSSYNEQFF.

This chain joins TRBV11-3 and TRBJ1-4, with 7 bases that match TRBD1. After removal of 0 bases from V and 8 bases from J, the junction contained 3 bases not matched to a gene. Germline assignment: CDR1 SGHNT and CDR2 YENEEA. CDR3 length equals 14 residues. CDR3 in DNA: TGTGCCAGCAGCTTAGATTGGACAGGCGAAAAACTGTTTTTT. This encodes CASSLDWTGEKLFF. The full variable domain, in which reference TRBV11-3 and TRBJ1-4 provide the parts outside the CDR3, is EAGVVQSPRYKIIEKKQPVAFWCNPISGHNTLYWYLQNLGQGPELLIRYENEEAVDDSQLPKDRFSAERLKGVDSTLKIQPAELGDSAVYLCASSLDWTGEKLFFGSGTQLSVL.